The rows below give T cell receptor beta chains drawn from one sample of a study of CD8 T cells in Susac syndrome. One entry per CDR3 protein results from TCRdb running MiXCR on the immunoSEQ multiplex PCR reads. The data hold roughly 190,000 distinct CDR3 sequences, with roughly 92% observed a single time. The specimen sequenced was CD4+ T cells from PBMCs. The receptors originated from a human donor in good health. Each CDR3 is given with its conserved first and last residue. Fields, in order: CDR3 protein, CDR3 DNA, J gene, clone size, D gene, V gene. A D gene is named only where the DNA matches it firmly. Some rows mark clone size as missing; the rest say once, few, many or name a class of expanded clone.

CDR3 protein: CASSPREGVYGYTF
CDR3 DNA: TGTGCCAGCAGCCCCCGGGAAGGAGTTTATGGCTACACCTTC
J gene: TRBJ1-2
clone size: -
D gene: -
V gene: TRBV9

CDR3 protein: CASSLMTGYGYGYTF
CDR3 DNA: TGCGCCAGCAGCCTCATGACAGGCTACGGCTATGGCTACACCTTC
J gene: TRBJ1-2
clone size: -
D gene: -
V gene: TRBV5-1

CDR3 protein: CASSLRGGTDTQYF
CDR3 DNA: TGTGCCAGCAGTTTGCGGGGGGGCACAGATACGCAGTATTTT
J gene: TRBJ2-3
clone size: -
D gene: TRBD2
V gene: TRBV12-3/TRBV12-4

CDR3 protein: CASGQLGMNTEAFF
CDR3 DNA: TGTGCCAGCGGACAGTTGGGGATGAACACTGAAGCTTTCTTT
J gene: TRBJ1-1
clone size: -
D gene: -
V gene: TRBV27

CDR3 protein: CAIPRPANTGELFF
CDR3 DNA: TGTGCCATTCCGCGGCCAGCGAACACCGGGGAGCTGTTTTTT
J gene: TRBJ2-2
clone size: -
D gene: -
V gene: TRBV10-3

CDR3 protein: CASTSQGAYTEAFF
CDR3 DNA: TGTGCCAGCACTTCACAGGGTGCTTACACTGAAGCTTTCTTT
J gene: TRBJ1-1
clone size: -
D gene: -
V gene: TRBV2

CDR3 protein: CASSGDRSTEAFF
CDR3 DNA: TGTGCCAGCAGTGGGGACCGCAGCACTGAAGCTTTCTTT
J gene: TRBJ1-1
clone size: -
D gene: -
V gene: TRBV2

CDR3 protein: CATAEGRPPIGANVLTF
CDR3 DNA: TGTGCCACCGCAGAAGGGAGGCCTCCTATTGGGGCCAACGTCCTGACTTTC
J gene: TRBJ2-6
clone size: once
D gene: -
V gene: TRBV24-1

CDR3 protein: CSARDPRGLEYTQYF
CDR3 DNA: TGCAGTGCTAGAGATCCGAGAGGGCTCGAGTATACGCAGTATTTT
J gene: TRBJ2-3
clone size: -
D gene: -
V gene: TRBV20-1

CDR3 protein: CASSPRGQRNSPLHF
CDR3 DNA: TGTGCCAGCAGCCCCAGGGGACAGCGAAATTCACCCCTCCACTTT
J gene: TRBJ1-6
clone size: -
D gene: TRBD1
V gene: TRBV7-9

CDR3 protein: CASSVGTGANYGYTF
CDR3 DNA: TGTGCCAGCAGCGTAGGCACGGGGGCTAACTATGGCTACACCTTC
J gene: TRBJ1-2
clone size: -
D gene: -
V gene: TRBV9

CDR3 protein: CSVGGATYEQYF
CDR3 DNA: TGCAGCGTTGGGGGGGCTACCTACGAGCAGTACTTC
J gene: TRBJ2-7
clone size: -
D gene: -
V gene: TRBV29-1

CDR3 protein: CASSLLGTPVAGELFF
CDR3 DNA: TGTGCCAGCAGCTTATTGGGGACTCCGGTCGCCGGGGAGCTGTTTTTT
J gene: TRBJ2-2
clone size: -
D gene: -
V gene: TRBV7-3

CDR3 protein: CASRLTGPVATGELFF
CDR3 DNA: TGTGCCAGCAGGCTAACCGGTCCCGTAGCCACCGGGGAGCTGTTTTTT
J gene: TRBJ2-2
clone size: -
D gene: -
V gene: TRBV12-3/TRBV12-4

CDR3 protein: CASRYEQGSTEAFF
CDR3 DNA: TGCGCCAGCAGGTATGAACAGGGGAGCACTGAAGCTTTCTTT
J gene: TRBJ1-1
clone size: -
D gene: TRBD1
V gene: TRBV5-1

CDR3 protein: CASSLGGPQSPLHF
CDR3 DNA: TGTGCCAGCAGTTTAGGGGGTCCCCAGTCACCCCTCCACTTT
J gene: TRBJ1-6
clone size: -
D gene: -
V gene: TRBV12-3/TRBV12-4